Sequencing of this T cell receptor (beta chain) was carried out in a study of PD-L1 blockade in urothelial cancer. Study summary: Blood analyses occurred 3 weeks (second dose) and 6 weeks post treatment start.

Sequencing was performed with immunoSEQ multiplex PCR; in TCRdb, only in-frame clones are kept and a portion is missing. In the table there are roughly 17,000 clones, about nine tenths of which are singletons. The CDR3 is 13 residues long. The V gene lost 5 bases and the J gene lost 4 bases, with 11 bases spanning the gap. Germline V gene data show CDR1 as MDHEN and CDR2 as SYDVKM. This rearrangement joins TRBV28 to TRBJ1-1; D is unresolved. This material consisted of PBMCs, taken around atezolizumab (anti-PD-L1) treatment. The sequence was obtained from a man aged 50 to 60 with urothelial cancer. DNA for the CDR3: TGTGCCAGCAGTACCGCAGGAGGCACTGAAGCTTTCTTT. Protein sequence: CASSTAGGTEAFF.